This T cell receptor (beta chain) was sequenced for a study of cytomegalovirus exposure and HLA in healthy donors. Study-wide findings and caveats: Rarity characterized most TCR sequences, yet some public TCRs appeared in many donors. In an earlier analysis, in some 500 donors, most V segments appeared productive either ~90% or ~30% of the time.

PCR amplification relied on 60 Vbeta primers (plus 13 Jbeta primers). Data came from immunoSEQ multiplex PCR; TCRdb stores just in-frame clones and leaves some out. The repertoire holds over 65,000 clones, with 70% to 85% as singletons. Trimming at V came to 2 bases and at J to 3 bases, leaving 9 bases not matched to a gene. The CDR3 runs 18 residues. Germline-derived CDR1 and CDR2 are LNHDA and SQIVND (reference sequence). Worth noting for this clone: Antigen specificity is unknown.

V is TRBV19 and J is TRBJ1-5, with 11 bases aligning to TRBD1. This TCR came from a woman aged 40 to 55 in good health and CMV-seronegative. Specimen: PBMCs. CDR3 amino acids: CASSIPGQGAIDNQPQHF. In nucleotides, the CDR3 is TGTGCCAGTAGTATACCAGGACAGGGGGCGATCGACAATCAGCCCCAGCATTTT.